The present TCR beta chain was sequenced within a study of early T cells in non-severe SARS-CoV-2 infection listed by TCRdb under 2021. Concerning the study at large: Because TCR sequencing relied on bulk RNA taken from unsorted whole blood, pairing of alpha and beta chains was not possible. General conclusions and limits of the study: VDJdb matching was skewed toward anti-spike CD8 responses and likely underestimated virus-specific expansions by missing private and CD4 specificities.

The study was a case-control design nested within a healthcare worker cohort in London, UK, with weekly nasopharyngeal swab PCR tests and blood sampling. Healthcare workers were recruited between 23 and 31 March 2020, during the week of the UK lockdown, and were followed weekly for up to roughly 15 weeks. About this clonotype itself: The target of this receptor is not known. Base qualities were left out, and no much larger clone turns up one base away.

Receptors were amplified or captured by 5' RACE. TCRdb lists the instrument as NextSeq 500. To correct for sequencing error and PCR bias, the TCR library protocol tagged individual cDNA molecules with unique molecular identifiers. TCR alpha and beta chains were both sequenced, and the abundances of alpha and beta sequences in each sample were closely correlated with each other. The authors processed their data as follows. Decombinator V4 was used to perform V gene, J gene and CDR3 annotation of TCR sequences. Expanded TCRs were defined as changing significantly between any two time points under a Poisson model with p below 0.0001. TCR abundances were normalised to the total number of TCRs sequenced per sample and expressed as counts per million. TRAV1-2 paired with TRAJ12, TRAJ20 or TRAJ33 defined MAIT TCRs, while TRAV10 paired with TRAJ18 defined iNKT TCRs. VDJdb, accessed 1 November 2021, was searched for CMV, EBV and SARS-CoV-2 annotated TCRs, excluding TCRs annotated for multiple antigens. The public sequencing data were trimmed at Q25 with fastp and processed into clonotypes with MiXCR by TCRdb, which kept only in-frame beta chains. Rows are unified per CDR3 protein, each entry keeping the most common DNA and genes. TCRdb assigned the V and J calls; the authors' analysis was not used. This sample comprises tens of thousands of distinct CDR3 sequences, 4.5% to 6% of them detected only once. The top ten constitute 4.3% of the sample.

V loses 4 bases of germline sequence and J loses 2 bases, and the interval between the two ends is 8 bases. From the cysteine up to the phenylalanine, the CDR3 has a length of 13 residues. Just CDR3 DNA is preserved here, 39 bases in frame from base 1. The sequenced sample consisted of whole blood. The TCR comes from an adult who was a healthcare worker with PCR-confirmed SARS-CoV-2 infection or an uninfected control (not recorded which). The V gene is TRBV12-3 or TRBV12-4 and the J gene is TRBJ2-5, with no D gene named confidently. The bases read TGTGCCAGCAGTTCGGGCTTACAAGAGACCCAGTACTTC. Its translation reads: CASSSGLQETQYF.